One and the same sample provided the 22 T cell receptor beta chains below, sequenced in a study of CD4 T cells in relation to SARS-CoV-2 and coronaviruses. Assay: immunoSEQ multiplex PCR; the TCRdb copy retains only in-frame clones and omits some. The data show some 45,000 clones, about 80% seen once. Antigens of these TCRs are unknown. The sample taken for sequencing was naive CD4+ T cells from PBMCs, cultured in vitro. Subset defined: naive CD4+ T cells isolated by negative enrichment. These receptors originate from an adult with COVID-19.

This clone turned up a few times. V and J are TRBV14 and TRBJ2-3; weak D call: TRBD1 (5 bases). This CDR3 comprises 19 residues. V dropped 3 bases and J dropped 9 bases, with 31 bases sitting between them. The germline V gene encodes CDR1 SGHDN and CDR2 FVKESK. This chain's CDR3 is CASSHPEIQGRIFPRTQYF. The CDR3 bases are TGTGCCAGCAGCCATCCGGAGATCCAGGGTCGGATTTTTCCCCGAACGCAGTATTTT. Looking up the rest from reference TRBV14 and TRBJ2-3 gives the full variable domain: EAGVTQFPSHSVIEKGQTVTLRCDPISGHDNLYWYRRVMGKEIKFLLHFVKESKQDESGMPNNRFLAERTGGTYSTLKVQPAELEDSGVYFCASSHPEIQGRIFPRTQYFGPGTRLTVL.

V and J are TRBV9 and TRBJ2-1, with 8 bases matching TRBD2. CDR1 and CDR2 (germline): SGDLS, YYNGEE. The junction had 6 bases not matched to a gene; V was cut back by 4 bases and J by 0 bases. The CDR3 has 16 amino acids. CDR3 in amino acids: CASSPLAGFSYNEQFF. The DNA for the CDR3 is TGTGCCAGCAGCCCATTAGCGGGATTCTCCTACAATGAGCAGTTCTTC.

This chain joins TRBV29-1 and TRBJ2-7; 14 nucleotides line up with TRBD2. V lost 3 bases and J lost 0; bases outside the gene matches: 1. CDR1 and CDR2 from the germline V gene are SQVTM and ANQGSEA. This CDR3 comprises 15 residues. The CDR3 sequence is CSVEGTSGSSYEQYF. As DNA, the CDR3 is TGCAGCGTTGAGGGGACTAGCGGGAGCTCCTACGAGCAGTACTTC.

The V and J genes are TRBV3-1 (or the pseudogene TRBV3-2) and TRBJ2-3, with 10 bases matching TRBD2. Trimming removed 0 bases from V and 12 bases from J; junction bases left unmatched: 12. Germline loops: CDR1 LGHDT, CDR2 YNNKEL (reference sequence). This CDR3 region has 16 residues. The CDR3 nucleotides read TGTGCCAGCAGCCAAGATAGACTAGCGGGCGCCCCCGGTCAGTATTTT. Its translation is CASSQDRLAGAPGQYF.

This chain connects TRBV3-1 (or the pseudogene TRBV3-2) to TRBJ2-1; a weak D match, TRBD2 (5 bases). The CDR3 is 12 amino acids. Germline assignment: CDR1 LGHDT and CDR2 YNNKEL (reference sequence). V gave up 5 bases and J gave up 8 bases, with 10 bases separating them. The chain's CDR3 is CASSFGADEQFF. CDR3 bases: TGTGCCAGCAGCTTCGGAGCGGATGAGCAGTTCTTC.

V gene TRBV10-3 combines with J gene TRBJ2-3, with 8 bases that match TRBD2. With 2 bases clipped from V and 4 bases from J, the junction kept 5 bases outside the gene matches. The CDR3 consists of 15 residues. The germline V gene has CDR1 ENHRY and CDR2 SYGVKD. CDR3 in DNA: TGTGCCATCAGTGAGCGGGAGGGCCGGGCAGATACGCAGTATTTT. This translates into CAISEREGRADTQYF.

The gene calls are TRBV18 and TRBJ2-7, with TRBD2 identical over 7 bases. In germline, CDR1 is KGHSH, CDR2 LQKENI. V shed 3 bases and J 5 bases; nucleotides not matched to a gene: 7. The CDR3 spans 14 residues. The CDR3 region is CASSPRVRGDEQYF. The CDR3 DNA is TGTGCCAGCTCACCCCGGGTCCGGGGGGACGAGCAGTACTTC.

The chain employs TRBV7-2 and TRBJ2-5; TRBD2 matches 8 bases. This CDR3 is 14 amino acids long. V lost 2 bases and J lost 4; bases outside the gene matches: 3. Germline V CDR1 and CDR2: SGHTA, FQGNSA. The CDR3 protein is CASSLSGRGETQYF. Here the CDR3 DNA reads TGTGCCAGCAGCTTAAGCGGGAGAGGAGAGACCCAGTACTTC.

This clone was found a few times. The gene calls are TRBV19 and TRBJ2-3, with D perhaps matching TRBD1 or TRBD2 (5 bases each). Germline CDR1 LNHDA, CDR2 SQIVND (reference sequence). Trimming left V 3 bases short and J 3 bases short, with 13 bases between. This CDR3 comprises 15 residues. The CDR3 DNA sequence: TGTGCCAGTAGTATTGTGGCAGGGAGAACAGATACGCAGTATTTT. Its translation: CASSIVAGRTDTQYF.

The rearrangement uses TRBV7-8 and TRBJ2-7, with D perhaps TRBD2 (6 bases). The CDR3 is made up of 16 amino acids. Germline V gives CDR1 SGHVS, CDR2 FQNEAQ. Trimming pared 1 base from V and 5 bases from J, leaving 18 bases between. The CDR3, as DNA: TGTGCCAGCAGCTTAGACCCCGACGGTGGAGGGGACGAGCAGTACTTC. This encodes CASSLDPDGGGDEQYF. Full variable domain (remainder filled in from reference TRBV7-8 and TRBJ2-7): GAGVSQSPRYKVAKRGQDVALRCDPISGHVSLFWYQQALGQGPEFLTYFQNEAQLDKSGLPSDRFFAERPEGSVSTLKIQRTQQEDSAVYLCASSLDPDGGGDEQYFGPGTRLTVT.

The chain joins TRBV19 to TRBJ2-3; no clear D gene. Germline lookup yields CDR1 LNHDA and CDR2 SQIVND (reference sequence). Trimming shortened V by 6 bases and J by 0 bases, and 4 bases separated the two germline ends. CDR3 length equals 12 residues. The CDR3 DNA follows: TGTGCCAGTAGGGCTAGCACAGATACGCAGTATTTT. Residues: CASRASTDTQYF. The full variable domain, its missing parts supplied by reference TRBV19 and TRBJ2-3, is DGGITQSPKYLFRKEGQNVTLSCEQNLNHDAMYWYRQDPGQGLRLIYYSQIVNDFQKGDIAEGYSVSREKKESFPLTVTSAQKNPTAFYLCASRASTDTQYFGPGTRLTVL.

This chain links TRBV12-3 or TRBV12-4 with TRBJ1-1; a weak D match, TRBD1 (5 bases). V lost 6 bases to trimming and J lost 5 bases, with 13 bases between them. The CDR3 sequence is 13 residues long. In DNA form, the CDR3 reads TGTGCCAGCAGCCGAATCAGGGTGACTGAAGCTTTCTTT. Its protein product is CASSRIRVTEAFF.

The chain has TRBV27 and TRBJ1-5, with D uncertain. CDR1 MNHEY and CDR2 SMNVEV come from the germline V gene (reference sequence). V lost 8 bases and J 6 bases, leaving 14 bases between the germline ends. This CDR3 contains 13 residues. CDR3 in amino acids: CASGRGSLQPQHF. The CDR3 DNA reads TGTGCCAGCGGCCGTGGAAGCCTTCAGCCCCAGCATTTT.

The CDR3 DNA follows: TGTGCCAGCAGGGGGGAGGCGGCCCTCAGCTATGAGCAGTTCTTC. Its translation is CASRGEAALSYEQFF. This chain uses TRBV2 with TRBJ2-1; possibly TRBD2 for D (6 bases). CDR1 is SNHLY and CDR2 is FYNNEI in the germline V gene. This CDR3 spans 15 amino acids. Trimming stripped 6 bases from V and 8 bases from J, with 20 bases between.

This clone has just one count. The J gene is TRBJ2-1, the V gene TRBV10-3, with D tentatively TRBD2 (8 bases). Trimming stripped 4 bases from V and 1 base from J, with 14 bases between. Germline lookup yields CDR1 ENHRY and CDR2 SYGVKD. CDR3 length: 16 amino acids. The CDR3, as DNA: TGTGCCATCAGTGGGTTAGCGGGACAGTCCTACAATGAGCAGTTCTTC. Translated: CAISGLAGQSYNEQFF.

The V gene is TRBV15, the J gene TRBJ2-2, with unresolved D. V was shortened by 1 base and J by 2 bases, with 17 bases between the two germline ends. The V gene's germline CDR1 is LNHNV and CDR2 YYDKDF (reference sequence). The CDR3 length is 18 residues. The CDR3 DNA is TGTGCCACCAGCAGAGCGCTAGTTGGACGGCACAACACCGGGGAGCTGTTTTTT. This translates into CATSRALVGRHNTGELFF.

V and J are TRBV4-1 and TRBJ2-2; D is unresolved. Trimming removed 4 bases at V and 5 bases at J, with 20 bases between. Germline CDR1 is MGHRA and CDR2 is YSYEKL. The CDR3 has 17 amino acids. CDR3 loop: CASSRSPFKFETGELFF. The CDR3 coding sequence is TGCGCCAGCAGCCGATCCCCGTTTAAATTCGAGACCGGGGAGCTGTTTTTT.

V and J are TRBV2 and TRBJ2-3; 9 nucleotides match TRBD2. Germline-derived CDR1 and CDR2 are SNHLY and FYNNEI. V gave up 5 bases and J gave up 0 bases; unmatched junction bases: 0. The length of the CDR3 is 14 residues. The CDR3 region is CASSTSGSTDTQYF. DNA of the CDR3: TGTGCCAGCAGTACTAGCGGGAGCACAGATACGCAGTATTTT.

V gene TRBV11-2 combines with J gene TRBJ2-7; D may be TRBD2 (5 bases). The CDR3 covers 13 residues. Germline CDR1 SGHAT, CDR2 FQNNGV. The germline V and J ends were trimmed by 4 bases and 7 bases, with 14 bases remaining between them. CDR3 nucleotide sequence: TGTGCCAGCAGCTCAACGCGGGCAGTAGAGCAGTACTTC. Encoded protein: CASSSTRAVEQYF.

The chain joins TRBV7-2 to TRBJ2-7; perhaps TRBD1 as D (6 bases). Trimming took 0 bases from V and 2 from J, leaving 11 bases between them. CDR1 SGHTA and CDR2 FQGNSA come from the germline V gene. The CDR3 covers 15 residues. The CDR3 region is CASSLASGDTYEQYF. For the CDR3, the DNA is TGTGCCAGCAGCTTAGCGTCTGGGGACACCTACGAGCAGTACTTC. The full variable domain, rest sourced from reference TRBV7-2 and TRBJ2-7, is GAGVSQSPSNKVTEKGKDVELRCDPISGHTALYWYRQSLGQGLEFLIYFQGNSAPDKSGLPSDRFSAERTGGSVSTLTIQRTQQEDSAVYLCASSLASGDTYEQYFGPGTRLTVT.

V and J are TRBV9 and TRBJ1-1; D perhaps matches TRBD1 (5 bases). The CDR3 has 16 residues. In germline, CDR1 is SGDLS, CDR2 YYNGEE. V shed 3 bases and J shed 1 base, with 16 bases lying between them. The CDR3 coding sequence is TGTGCCAGCAGCGAGGGGATGGGGCACGGGAACACTGAAGCTTTCTTT. It codes for CASSEGMGHGNTEAFF.

The chain has TRBV7-2 and TRBJ1-2; D unclear. CDR1 is SGHTA, CDR2 FQGNSA, per germline. Trimming stripped 1 base from V and 12 bases from J, with 9 bases between. CDR3 length: 11 amino acids. CDR3 amino acids: CASSLDAENTF. The DNA for the CDR3 is TGTGCCAGCAGCTTAGACGCGGAAAACACCTTC.